This T cell receptor beta chain was captured in a study of neurological immune-mediated disorders. MiXCR was run by TCRdb on the 5' RACE reads, yielding one entry per CDR3 protein. The data contain around 71,000 distinct CDR3 sequences, roughly an eighth of them seen just once; the ten biggest clones take up 4.6%. As to time point: longitudinal time-point 1 (baseline). This clonotype has a count of ten or more. CDR1 and CDR2 (germline): MDHEN, SYDVKM. The CDR3 spans 15 residues. The ends were cut back, 5 bases at V and 0 bases at J, with 14 bases in the middle. The chain has TRBV28 and TRBJ2-7; D may be TRBD1 (5 bases). Sequencing was done on a sample of PBMCs. This TCR was recovered from a female donor with HTLV-1-associated myelopathy (HAM/TSP). The CDR3 sequence is CASSALGETSYEQYF. In DNA, the CDR3 is TGTGCCAGCAGTGCGTTAGGGGAAACCTCCTACGAGCAGTACTTC.